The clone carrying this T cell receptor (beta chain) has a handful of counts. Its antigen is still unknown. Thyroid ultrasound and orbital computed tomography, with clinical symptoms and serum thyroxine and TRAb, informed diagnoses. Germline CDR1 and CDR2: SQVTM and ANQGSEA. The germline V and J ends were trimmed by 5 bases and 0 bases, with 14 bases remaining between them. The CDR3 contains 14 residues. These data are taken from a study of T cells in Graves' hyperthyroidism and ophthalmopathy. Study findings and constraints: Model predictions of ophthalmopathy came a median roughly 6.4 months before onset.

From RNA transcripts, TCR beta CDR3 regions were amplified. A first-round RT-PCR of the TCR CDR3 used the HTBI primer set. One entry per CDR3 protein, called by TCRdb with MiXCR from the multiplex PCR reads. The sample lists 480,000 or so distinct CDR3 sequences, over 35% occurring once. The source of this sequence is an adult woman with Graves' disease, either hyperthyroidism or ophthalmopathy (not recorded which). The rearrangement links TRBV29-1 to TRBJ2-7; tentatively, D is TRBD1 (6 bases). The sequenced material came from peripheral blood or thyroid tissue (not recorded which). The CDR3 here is CSVQWPGHSYEQYF. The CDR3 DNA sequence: TGCAGCGTTCAATGGCCGGGACACTCCTACGAGCAGTACTTC.